The 30 T cell receptor beta chains below were found in one sample sequenced in a study of cytomegalovirus exposure and HLA in healthy donors (dated by TCRdb to about 2017). The library was produced with the immunoSEQ multiplex PCR assay. For the multiplex PCR, a mixture combining 60 forward primers for TCR Vbeta segments and 13 reverse primers for TCR Jbeta segments was used. TCRdb obtained this table from immuneACCESS and retained in-frame rearrangements with V and J assigned. These tables miss some clones; where compared with another copy, unresolved V genes account for less than half of the shortfall, and the remainder is unexplained. Counted in this sample were around 170,000 clones; less than 90% of them appeared once. Under 1.5% of the sample is held by the ten biggest clonotypes. Source material: PBMCs. These receptors came from a girl between 10 and 17 years old in good health and CMV-seropositive.

This chain links TRBV11-2 with TRBJ2-1; 9 bases map to TRBD2. CDR3 size: 15 residues. Germline V gene lookup returns CDR1 SGHAT and CDR2 FQNNGV. V shed 5 bases, J shed 2 bases, and the junction held 4 bases outside the gene matches. The CDR3 is CASSLSGRTYNEQFF. As DNA, the CDR3 is TGTGCCAGCAGCCTCAGCGGGAGGACCTACAATGAGCAGTTCTTC.

This clone was detected once. The V and J genes are TRBV5-1 and TRBJ2-4; no definite D call. The V gene lost 2 bases and the J gene lost 3 bases, with 9 bases spanning the gap. In germline, CDR1 is SGHRS, CDR2 YFSETQ. CDR3 length: 14 residues. CDR3 protein: CASSLVGGKNIQYF. CDR3 DNA: TGCGCCAGCAGCTTAGTAGGCGGCAAAAACATTCAGTACTTC.

The rearrangement uses TRBV4-2 and TRBJ1-1; 8 nucleotides line up with TRBD1. CDR1 and CDR2 from the germline V gene are LGHNA and YNFKEQ. CDR3 size: 15 residues. With V trimmed by 0 bases and J by 9 bases, 9 bases remained unmatched. CDR3 bases: TGTGCCAGCAGCCAAGACCCCCGGGACAGGTCCCAAGCTTTCTTT. Its protein is CASSQDPRDRSQAFF.

The chain has TRBV7-2 and TRBJ2-1, with D possibly TRBD2 on 6 matching bases. V gave up 1 base and J gave up 8 bases, with 15 bases separating them. This CDR3 is built from 15 residues. Germline V gene lookup returns CDR1 SGHTA and CDR2 FQGNSA. This chain's CDR3 is CASSLGGSGDDEQFF. In nucleotides, the CDR3 is TGTGCCAGCAGCTTAGGAGGTAGCGGTGATGATGAGCAGTTCTTC. The variable domain in full, completed from reference TRBV7-2 and TRBJ2-1, reads GAGVSQSPSNKVTEKGKDVELRCDPISGHTALYWYRQSLGQGLEFLIYFQGNSAPDKSGLPSDRFSAERTGGSVSTLTIQRTQQEDSAVYLCASSLGGSGDDEQFFGPGTRLTVL.

This clone was seen just once. An end of the junction does not agree with germline; a read error may underlie this. This rearrangement joins TRBV6-5 to TRBJ1-2, with D perhaps TRBD1 (6 bases). CDR1 and CDR2 from the germline V gene are MNHEY and SVGAGI. The CDR3 is made up of 14 amino acids. As DNA, the CDR3 is TGTGCCAGCAATTACTCGGGGGGGCCCTATGGCTACACCTTC. The encoded protein is CASNYSGGPYGYTF.

The rearrangement joins TRBV30 to TRBJ2-3; 7 positions match TRBD2. The trim removed 2 bases at V and 3 bases at J, leaving 11 bases unmatched. This CDR3 spans 16 amino acids. Germline values: CDR1 GTSNPN, CDR2 SVGIG (reference sequence). In DNA form, the CDR3 reads TGTGCCTGGAGTCCCGAAAGGACTAGTTTGACAGATACGCAGTATTTT. As protein: CAWSPERTSLTDTQYF. The whole variable domain, filled in from reference TRBV30 and TRBJ2-3, reads SQTIHQWPATLVQPVGSPLSLECTVEGTSNPNLYWYRQAAGRGLQLLFYSVGIGQISSEVPQNLSASRPQDRQFILSSKKLLLSDSGFYLCAWSPERTSLTDTQYFGPGTRLTVL.

V gene TRBV7-2 combines with J gene TRBJ2-4, with 8 bases fitting TRBD2. The CDR3 covers 16 residues. The J segment lost 3 bases and the V segment lost 1 base, leaving 5 bases of the junction unmatched. CDR1 is SGHTA, CDR2 FQGNSA, per germline. The CDR3 nucleotides are TGTGCCAGCAGCTTAGAAAGCGGGAGTGTCAAAAACATTCAGTACTTC. This gives the protein CASSLESGSVKNIQYF.

This clone has a handful of counts. DNA for the CDR3: TGTGCCAGCAGTTGGACTAGCGGGAACGACGAGCAGTACTTC. It codes for CASSWTSGNDEQYF. The chain joins TRBV6-1 to TRBJ2-7; TRBD2 aligns across 12 bases. Per germline, CDR1 MNHNS and CDR2 SASEGT. V lost 5 bases, J lost 5 bases, and 4 bases stayed unmatched. The length of the CDR3 is 14 residues.

The chain has TRBV29-1 and TRBJ2-1; possible D gene TRBD1, 5 bases. V lost 8 bases to trimming and J lost 8 bases, with 19 bases between them. The germline V gene encodes CDR1 SQVTM and CDR2 ANQGSEA. The CDR3 runs 13 residues. The CDR3: CSMDTPWGDEQFF. DNA for the CDR3: TGCAGCATGGACACCCCCTGGGGTGATGAGCAGTTCTTC.

V gene TRBV20-1 combines with J gene TRBJ1-1; no clear D gene. The germline gives CDR1 DFQATT, CDR2 SNEGSKA (reference sequence). This CDR3 spans 11 amino acids. Between the trimmed V and J ends, which lost 0 bases and 8 bases, there was a span of 7 bases. CDR3 loop: CSARDGREAFF. As DNA, the CDR3 is TGCAGTGCTAGAGACGGCAGGGAAGCTTTCTTT.

The chain couples TRBV6-5 to TRBJ2-1; 8 nucleotides agree with TRBD2. The CDR3 has 16 residues. The J segment lost 6 bases and the V segment lost 2 bases, leaving 9 bases of the junction unmatched. Germline CDR1 reads MNHEY; CDR2 reads SVGAGI. The CDR3 reads CASSYRGLEVSNEQFF. The DNA for the CDR3 is TGTGCCAGCAGTTACCGGGGACTAGAAGTGTCCAATGAGCAGTTCTTC.

This clone came up once. The genes are TRBV30 and TRBJ1-2; D might be TRBD1 (5 bases). Looked up from germline, CDR1 is GTSNPN and CDR2 is SVGIG (reference sequence). The CDR3 has 14 residues. The V and J ends lost 0 bases and 8 bases respectively, with 16 bases between them. The CDR3 DNA is TGTGCCTGGAGTGTAGTAAGGACAAGCGGGGGCTACACCTTC. It yields the protein CAWSVVRTSGGYTF.

This chain uses TRBV30 with TRBJ2-3; D is perhaps TRBD2 (5 bases). The germline V gene encodes CDR1 GTSNPN and CDR2 SVGIG (reference sequence). The CDR3 contains 13 residues. V was clipped by 1 base and J by 2 bases, with 7 bases between them. The CDR3, as DNA: TGTGCCTGGAGTGACGGGATCACAGATACGCAGTATTTT. Translation: CAWSDGITDTQYF.

The chain is built from TRBV5-4 and TRBJ1-5; D remains ambiguous. From germline, CDR1 is SGHNT and CDR2 YYREEE (reference sequence). Trimming shortened V by 2 bases and J by 6 bases, and 15 bases separated the two germline ends. CDR3 length equals 15 residues. The CDR3 nucleotides read TGTGCCAGCAGCTTTAGCCCCCAAACGGGTCAGCCCCAGCATTTT. As protein: CASSFSPQTGQPQHF.

The chain uses TRBV6-4 and TRBJ1-2; the match to TRBD1 covers 7 bases. V was clipped by 0 bases and J by 7 bases; unmatched bases: 5. This CDR3 is built from 14 residues. From germline, CDR1 is MRHNA and CDR2 SNTAGT. DNA of the CDR3: TGTGCCAGCAGTGACTCGATAGGGGGCAGTGGCTACACCTTC. Protein sequence: CASSDSIGGSGYTF.

The rearrangement links TRBV7-2 to TRBJ2-7, with unresolved D. CDR1 SGHTA and CDR2 FQGNSA come from the germline V gene. CDR3 size: 12 residues. V dropped 4 bases and J dropped 1 base, with 5 bases sitting between them. CDR3 loop: CASSSFSYEQYF. The CDR3 DNA sequence: TGTGCCAGCAGCTCCTTTTCCTACGAGCAGTACTTC.

The chain uses TRBV7-6 and TRBJ2-1; D ambiguous. V lost 1 base and J 5 bases, leaving 15 bases between the germline ends. Germline V gives CDR1 SGHVS, CDR2 FNYEAQ. The length of the CDR3 is 16 residues. CDR3 sequence reads: CASSLGDFYLNNEQFF. As DNA, the CDR3 is TGTGCCAGCAGCTTAGGAGACTTTTACCTAAACAATGAGCAGTTCTTC.

The chain links TRBV7-6 to TRBJ2-3; D remains unclear. CDR3 size: 14 residues. CDR1 and CDR2 from the germline V gene are SGHVS and FNYEAQ. V gave up 8 bases and J gave up 0 bases, with 12 bases separating them. CDR3 region: CASRAEFSTDTQYF. The CDR3 nucleotides are TGTGCCAGCCGCGCGGAGTTCAGCACAGATACGCAGTATTTT.

The DNA of the CDR3 is TGTGCCAGCAGCTCCGGGACAGGGGGCGCCCAGACCCAGTACTTC. Its protein product is CASSSGTGGAQTQYF. The chain links TRBV7-7 to TRBJ2-5; 12 nucleotides agree with TRBD1. The V and J ends lost 4 bases and 6 bases, in that order; junction bases with no gene match: 6. This CDR3 spans 15 amino acids. The V gene's germline CDR1 is SSHAT and CDR2 FNYEAQ (reference sequence).

The V gene is TRBV7-2, the J gene TRBJ2-7; weak D call: TRBD1 (8 bases). Trimming cost V 2 bases and J 4 bases, with 15 bases left between them. CDR1 and CDR2 (germline): SGHTA, FQGNSA. This CDR3 region has 15 residues. CDR3 nucleotide sequence: TGTGCCAGCAGCTTATACAGGGGGGGATCGTACGAGCAGTACTTC. This gives the protein CASSLYRGGSYEQYF. Complete variable domain (other parts from reference TRBV7-2 and TRBJ2-7): GAGVSQSPSNKVTEKGKDVELRCDPISGHTALYWYRQSLGQGLEFLIYFQGNSAPDKSGLPSDRFSAERTGGSVSTLTIQRTQQEDSAVYLCASSLYRGGSYEQYFGPGTRLTVT.

The chain carries TRBV4-1 and TRBJ1-4, with 7 bases that match TRBD1. CDR3 length: 16 amino acids. V was clipped by 1 base and J by 4 bases; unmatched bases: 6. CDR1 is MGHRA, CDR2 YSYEKL, per germline. The CDR3 region has the DNA TGCGCCAGCAGCCAAGTCGGCCCAGGGGGTAATGAAAAACTGTTTTTT. Protein: CASSQVGPGGNEKLFF.

The chain combines TRBV19 with TRBJ2-2, with D hard to call. Germline values: CDR1 LNHDA, CDR2 SQIVND (reference sequence). CDR3 length: 11 residues. V was pared by 5 bases and J by 7 bases, with 5 bases between. The CDR3 spells CASSSHGELFF. The DNA for the CDR3 is TGTGCCAGTAGTTCCCACGGGGAGCTGTTTTTT. Full variable domain (missing parts from reference TRBV19 and TRBJ2-2): DGGITQSPKYLFRKEGQNVTLSCEQNLNHDAMYWYRQDPGQGLRLIYYSQIVNDFQKGDIAEGYSVSREKKESFPLTVTSAQKNPTAFYLCASSSHGELFFGEGSRLTVL.

The chain combines TRBV7-3 with TRBJ2-2; D gene uncertain. With 8 bases removed from V and 4 bases from J, the gap between germline ends came to 14 bases. The germline gives CDR1 SGHTA, CDR2 FQGTGA. The length of the CDR3 is 14 residues. The CDR3 DNA reads as TGTGCCAGCTCCCAGGCCCCTACCACCGGGGAGCTGTTTTTT. It yields the protein CASSQAPTTGELFF.

In DNA form, the CDR3 reads TGCGCCAGCAGGTTCCGGGACAGAAATTATGCCGACGGGGTCAATGAGCAGTTCTTC. It is translated as CASRFRDRNYADGVNEQFF. The chain joins TRBV23-1 to TRBJ2-1; TRBD1 matches 7 bases. TRBV23-1 falls under the ORF class, with uncertain function. J lost 6 bases, V lost 6 bases, and 23 bases had no gene match. This CDR3 comprises 19 residues.

V and J are TRBV6-1 and TRBJ1-2, with D uncertain. V gave up 2 bases and J gave up 8 bases, with 18 bases separating them. CDR1 and CDR2 from the germline V gene are MNHNS and SASEGT. The CDR3 consists of 15 residues. CDR3: CASSERNPALGGYTF. The CDR3 DNA reads as TGTGCCAGCAGTGAACGTAACCCGGCTTTGGGCGGCTACACCTTC.

J is TRBJ2-4 and V is TRBV4-2; D not resolved. Per the germline V gene, CDR1 is LGHNA and CDR2 is YNFKEQ. V was clipped by 1 base and J by 2 bases, with 12 bases between them. The CDR3 length is 16 residues. The CDR3: CASSQAPQTSKNIQYF. For the CDR3, the DNA is TGTGCCAGCAGCCAAGCCCCACAGACCTCCAAAAACATTCAGTACTTC.

This clone has only one observation. This chain joins TRBV27 and TRBJ1-5, with 7 positions matching TRBD1. V was clipped by 2 bases and J by 5 bases; unmatched bases: 6. Germline V gives CDR1 MNHEY, CDR2 SMNVEV (reference sequence). The CDR3 covers 15 residues. In nucleotides, the CDR3 is TGTGCCAGCAGTTTAGCCGGTACAGGGGATCAGCCCCAGCATTTT. Translation: CASSLAGTGDQPQHF.

This rearrangement joins TRBV6-5 to TRBJ1-4, with a possible D match to TRBD1 (6 bases). Germline CDR1 reads MNHEY; CDR2 reads SVGAGI. V shed 4 bases and J shed 8 bases, with 17 bases lying between them. The CDR3 length is 15 residues. The CDR3, as DNA: TGTGCCAGCAGTTCTGGGGGCGCTTCTTTGGAAAAACTGTTTTTT. It specifies CASSSGGASLEKLFF.

This chain joins TRBV4-3 and TRBJ2-7; 10 bases are shared with TRBD1. The length of the CDR3 is 16 residues. J gave up 4 bases and V 3 bases, and 9 bases lay outside the gene matches. Germline V gene data show CDR1 as LGHNA and CDR2 as YSLEER. The CDR3 nucleotides read TGCGCCAGCAGCCATTCTGGGACAGGGGAAGTTTACGAGCAGTACTTC. Translation gives CASSHSGTGEVYEQYF.

J is TRBJ2-1 and V is TRBV9; 8 nucleotides match TRBD2. This CDR3 has 15 amino acids. V gave up 5 bases and J gave up 1 base; unmatched junction bases: 5. CDR1 is SGDLS, CDR2 YYNGEE, per germline. The CDR3 loop is CASSTAGVSYNEQFF. The CDR3 coding sequence is TGTGCCAGCAGTACAGCGGGAGTTTCCTACAATGAGCAGTTCTTC.